These 13 T cell receptor beta chains were sequenced from one sample in a study of blood T cell repertoires in COVID-19. Clones were read by immunoSEQ multiplex PCR, and TCRdb kept only the in-frame ones, dropping some. The data hold roughly 150,000 clones, with roughly 93% observed a single time. Sequenced input: peripheral blood. These receptors originate from a man between 18 and 29 years old with COVID-19, enrolled during active disease.

This clone was recorded only once. V usage is TRBV6-7 and J usage is TRBJ2-2; 13 bases agree with TRBD2. TRBV6-7 is noted as an ORF with a role that remains uncertain. The junction had 4 bases not matched to a gene; V was cut back by 4 bases and J by 2 bases. CDR3 length equals 17 residues. The CDR3 DNA reads as TGTGCCAGCAGTTCGACTAGCGGGAGGACTAACACCGGGGAGCTGTTTTTT. Its protein is CASSSTSGRTNTGELFF.

The chain is built from TRBV9 and TRBJ2-2, with a weak D call TRBD2 (6 bases). V was pared by 0 bases and J by 9 bases, with 15 bases between. The CDR3 contains 15 residues. Looked up from germline, CDR1 is SGDLS and CDR2 is YYNGEE. CDR3 region: CASSVDGGESRELFF. The DNA of the CDR3 is TGTGCCAGCAGCGTAGACGGGGGAGAGAGCCGGGAGCTGTTTTTT.

This clone was picked up one time. The genes are TRBV10-3 and TRBJ1-2, with 7 bases matching TRBD1. CDR3 size: 14 residues. The V gene end was trimmed by 6 bases and the J gene end by 1 base; junction bases not matched to a gene: 5. Looked up from germline, CDR1 is ENHRY and CDR2 is SYGVKD. CDR3 nucleotide sequence: TGTGCCATCAGCATAACAGGGGTTAACTATGGCTACACCTTC. Its translation: CAISITGVNYGYTF.

The chain is built from TRBV19 and TRBJ1-1; D gene unclear. Trimming left V 1 base short and J 0 bases short, with 6 bases between. This CDR3 contains 14 residues. Germline assignment: CDR1 LNHDA and CDR2 SQIVND (reference sequence). The CDR3 loop is CASSIGGVNTEAFF. The CDR3, as DNA: TGTGCCAGTAGTATAGGCGGGGTGAACACTGAAGCTTTCTTT.

This chain uses TRBV28 with TRBJ2-5; D unresolved. This CDR3 has 14 residues. Germline V lookup: CDR1 MDHEN, CDR2 SYDVKM. V was pared by 7 bases and J by 7 bases, with 19 bases between. CDR3 in amino acids: CASKFLFSWATQYF. CDR3 bases: TGTGCCAGCAAATTTTTATTTTCTTGGGCGACCCAGTACTTC.

With regard to this clone: Other DNA sequences within the sample encode an identical CDR3. V gene TRBV29-1 combines with J gene TRBJ2-7; possibly TRBD1 for D (5 bases). The CDR3 runs 13 residues. Germline V gene lookup returns CDR1 SQVTM and CDR2 ANQGSEA. V gave up 1 base and J gave up 3 bases, with 10 bases separating them. CDR3 in DNA: TGCAGCGTTGAAGGGGGCAGAGGCTACGAGCAGTACTTC. This encodes CSVEGGRGYEQYF.

CDR3 sequence (DNA): TGCGCCAGCAGCCAAGATGCACAGGGCGTCGCCTATGGCTACACCTTC. It is translated as CASSQDAQGVAYGYTF. The chain is built from TRBV4-3 and TRBJ1-2, with D possibly TRBD1 on 6 matching bases. The CDR3 has 16 amino acids. Germline CDR1 and CDR2: LGHNA and YSLEER. The V gene lost 0 bases and the J gene lost 4 bases, with 15 bases spanning the gap.

The chain uses TRBV5-6 and TRBJ1-2, with D uncertain. The germline V and J ends were trimmed by 0 bases and 8 bases, with 8 bases remaining between them. The CDR3 extends over 12 amino acids. Germline V CDR1 and CDR2: SGHDT, YYEEEE. CDR3 amino acids: CASSLGSIGYTF. CDR3 DNA sequence: TGTGCCAGCAGCTTGGGATCTATCGGCTACACCTTC.

This clone was picked up a small number of times. The rearrangement links TRBV14 to TRBJ1-6; D not certain. Germline assignment: CDR1 SGHDN and CDR2 FVKESK. The CDR3 loop spans 12 amino acids. V dropped 1 base and J dropped 10 bases, with 5 bases sitting between them. The CDR3: CASSQVRSPLHF. CDR3 nucleotide sequence: TGTGCCAGCAGCCAAGTCAGATCACCCCTCCACTTT.

This chain uses TRBV6-2 or TRBV6-3 with TRBJ2-7; 7 bases agree with TRBD2. The germline V gene has CDR1 MNHEY and CDR2 SVGEGT. The CDR3 consists of 14 residues. Unmatched junction bases numbered 8, after V lost 6 bases and J lost 3 bases. The CDR3 coding sequence is TGTGCCAGCAGCCGAGCGGGGTTCAGCTACGAGCAGTACTTC. It is translated as CASSRAGFSYEQYF.

V gene TRBV20-1 combines with J gene TRBJ1-1; 10 nucleotides align to TRBD1. This CDR3 contains 11 residues. The germline gives CDR1 DFQATT, CDR2 SNEGSKA (reference sequence). V lost 4 bases to trimming and J lost 9 bases; unmatched junction nucleotides: 2. CDR3 loop: CSATGQGKAFF. The CDR3 nucleotides are TGCAGTGCTACGGGACAGGGGAAAGCTTTCTTT.

V and J are TRBV27 and TRBJ2-3, with D unclear. Trimming cost V 3 bases and J 0 bases, with 4 bases left between them. CDR3 length: 13 residues. Germline V lookup: CDR1 MNHEY, CDR2 SMNVEV (reference sequence). This CDR3 reads CASSFISTDTQYF. CDR3 DNA: TGTGCCAGCAGTTTTATTAGCACAGATACGCAGTATTTT.

The chain couples TRBV11-2 to TRBJ2-7, with 11 bases matching TRBD2. The CDR3 spans 14 residues. The junction had 6 bases not matched to a gene; V was cut back by 4 bases and J by 7 bases. Germline V lookup: CDR1 SGHAT, CDR2 FQNNGV. Written as DNA, the CDR3 is TGTGCCAGCAGCTCACTAGCGGGAGTAAATGAGCAGTACTTC. Translated: CASSSLAGVNEQYF.